These 20 T cell receptor beta chains originate from one sample sequenced in a study of post-analysis software for immune sequencing data. TCR beta cDNA libraries included unique molecular identifiers. A single record per CDR3 protein comes from TCRdb applying MiXCR to the PCR reads. The sample lists 450,000 to 650,000 distinct CDR3 sequences, 44% occurring once. Their target antigens are unknown. Study-level findings and limits: Higher frequency in patients than in controls was seen for five TRBV segments, with TRBV5-6, TRBV5-1 and TRBV20-1 among them.

Sample: blood. The receptors derive from a girl aged 10 to 17 with multiple sclerosis.

This rearrangement joins TRBV3-1 to TRBJ1-2, with a weak D call TRBD1 (6 bases). The V and J ends lost 5 bases and 6 bases respectively, with 13 bases between them. The V gene's germline CDR1 is LGHDT and CDR2 YNNKEL (reference sequence). The CDR3 length is 13 residues. The CDR3 nucleotides read TGTGCCAGCAGCACAAACTCAGGGGATGGCTACACCTTC. This codes for CASSTNSGDGYTF.

This chain joins TRBV12-3 or TRBV12-4 and TRBJ2-1; TRBD1 agrees at 7 bases. The junction had 9 bases not matched to a gene; V was cut back by 0 bases and J by 4 bases. This CDR3 region has 17 residues. CDR3 DNA sequence: TGTGCCAGCAGTTTAGCCGTCTCAGGGGGTACTTACAATGAGCAGTTCTTC. Translating gives CASSLAVSGGTYNEQFF.

This clonotype has just a few counts. This chain uses TRBV5-6 with TRBJ2-7, with 7 bases matching TRBD2. CDR3 length: 14 amino acids. Trimming took 3 bases from V and 5 from J; bases not matched to a gene: 8. CDR1 and CDR2 (germline): SGHDT, YYEEEE. The CDR3 protein is CASSSRDYHHEQYF. As DNA, the CDR3 is TGTGCCAGCAGCTCCCGGGACTACCACCACGAGCAGTACTTC.

The chain carries TRBV5-6 and TRBJ2-5, with D possibly TRBD2 on 5 matching bases. Germline V CDR1 and CDR2: SGHDT, YYEEEE. Trimming cost V 4 bases and J 2 bases, with 15 bases left between them. The CDR3 spans 15 residues. As DNA, the CDR3 is TGTGCCAGCAGCACTGTGCCGGGATTACAAGAGACCCAGTACTTC. Its translation: CASSTVPGLQETQYF.

The chain recombines TRBV3-1 with TRBJ2-5; tentatively, D is TRBD1 (6 bases). With 3 bases removed from V and 3 bases from J, the gap between germline ends came to 11 bases. The CDR3 spans 14 residues. The V gene's germline CDR1 is LGHDT and CDR2 YNNKEL (reference sequence). The CDR3 DNA reads as TGTGCCAGCAGCCAGACCCCAGGGGAAGAGACCCAGTACTTC. Encoded protein: CASSQTPGEETQYF.

V gene TRBV5-1 combines with J gene TRBJ2-1, with D perhaps given as TRBD1 or TRBD2 (5 bases each). The CDR3 runs 14 residues. Germline V gives CDR1 SGHRS, CDR2 YFSETQ. V lost 4 bases and J lost 6, with 14 bases in between. This CDR3 is CASSPEGLSNEQFF. In DNA form, the CDR3 reads TGCGCCAGCAGCCCTGAGGGGTTATCCAATGAGCAGTTCTTC.

The rearrangement uses TRBV5-1 and TRBJ2-7, with 8 bases aligning to TRBD1. The CDR3 covers 14 residues. J gave up 7 bases and V 0 bases, and 6 bases lay outside the gene matches. Looked up from germline, CDR1 is SGHRS and CDR2 is YFSETQ. The chain's CDR3 is CASSLGRGRNEQYF. The CDR3 DNA follows: TGCGCCAGCAGCTTGGGCAGGGGGCGTAATGAGCAGTACTTC.

This clonotype has a handful of counts. This rearrangement joins TRBV2 to TRBJ2-3; 10 bases are a match to TRBD1. The germline V gene encodes CDR1 SNHLY and CDR2 FYNNEI. J was trimmed by 7 bases and V by 6 bases; bases with no gene match: 10. The CDR3 is 15 amino acids. This CDR3 reads CASSETGGFQYTQYF. The CDR3 DNA sequence: TGTGCCAGCAGCGAGACAGGGGGCTTTCAATATACGCAGTATTTT.

As for this clonotype: Germline is not matched at one junction end, which may reflect a read error. This chain uses TRBV7-9 with TRBJ2-7; maybe TRBD2 (5 bases). The germline V gene has CDR1 SEHNR and CDR2 FQNEAQ (reference sequence). This CDR3 has 14 residues. As DNA, the CDR3 is TGTGCCAGCAGCCCGACTACTTCCTCCTGCGAGCAGTACTTC. This sequence encodes CASSPTTSSCEQYF.

In DNA, the CDR3 is TGTGCCAGCAGTTTAAGGCGTGGTACGCAGTATTTT. Encoded protein: CASSLRRGTQYF. The chain combines TRBV12-3 or TRBV12-4 with TRBJ2-3; D remains ambiguous. V was trimmed by 2 bases and J by 8 bases, leaving 8 bases between them. This CDR3 is 12 amino acids long.

In this sample, this clonotype turned up a few times. The chain couples TRBV6-6 to TRBJ1-5; 9 nucleotides agree with TRBD1. V dropped 4 bases and J dropped 5; count of bases not matched to a gene: 9. This CDR3 spans 16 amino acids. Germline lookup yields CDR1 MNHNY and CDR2 SVGAGI (reference sequence). CDR3 in DNA: TGTGCCAGCAGTTCAAGGACAGGGGCGGTCCATCAGCCCCAGCATTTT. Protein product: CASSSRTGAVHQPQHF.

This clonotype was detected a few times. V and J are TRBV12-3 or TRBV12-4 and TRBJ2-7; weak D call: TRBD2 (5 bases). Trimming removed 4 bases at V and 5 bases at J, with 18 bases between. CDR3 length equals 15 residues. CDR3 residues: CASSSVKGLLDEQYF. CDR3 DNA: TGTGCCAGCAGTTCAGTTAAAGGACTTTTGGACGAGCAGTACTTC.

About this clonotype itself: The germline gene is not matched at one end of the junction; a read error may be the cause. Here the CDR3 reads CASTQDGYNEPFF. The CDR3 DNA is TGTGCCAGCACCCAGGACGGATACAATGAGCCGTTCTTC. V is TRBV12-3 or TRBV12-4 and J is TRBJ2-1; no definite D call. The CDR3 runs to 13 residues.

The chain carries TRBV5-1 and TRBJ1-1; possibly TRBD1 for D (6 bases). The germline V gene has CDR1 SGHRS and CDR2 YFSETQ. The CDR3 is made up of 14 amino acids. The V end was cut by 4 bases, the J end by 4 bases, with 14 bases between. The CDR3: CASSQSGGGTEAFF. CDR3 coding DNA: TGCGCCAGCAGCCAATCCGGAGGGGGCACTGAAGCTTTCTTT. The whole variable domain, filled in from reference TRBV5-1 and TRBJ1-1, reads KAGVTQTPRYLIKTRGQQVTLSCSPISGHRSVSWYQQTPGQGLQFLFEYFSETQRNKGNFPGRFSGRQFSNSRSEMNVSTLELGDSALYLCASSQSGGGTEAFFGQGTRLTVV.

For this clonotype: This sequence may be a read error, since a much larger clone differs from it by one base. The rearrangement links TRBV28 to TRBJ1-2; 10 nucleotides agree with TRBD1. The CDR3 is made up of 13 amino acids. The trim removed 9 bases at V and 3 bases at J, leaving 4 bases unmatched. The germline V gene has CDR1 MDHEN and CDR2 SYDVKM. DNA for the CDR3: TGTGCCAGTCGACAGGGGGCCGACTATGGCTACACCTTC. Protein sequence: CASRQGADYGYTF.

V is TRBV7-9 and J is TRBJ2-6; D is uncertain. This CDR3 region has 17 residues. Germline CDR1 and CDR2: SEHNR and FQNEAQ (reference sequence). Trimming removed 6 bases from V and 1 base from J, with 16 bases in between. The CDR3 loop is CASSTTALRSGANVLTF. The CDR3 DNA reads as TGTGCCAGCAGTACAACAGCTCTCCGTTCTGGGGCCAACGTCCTGACTTTC.

This clonotype has a single count. J is TRBJ1-5 and V is TRBV6-5; 9 bases agree with TRBD1. V gave up 5 bases and J gave up 3 bases; unmatched junction bases: 8. Germline loops: CDR1 MNHEY, CDR2 SVGAGI. The CDR3 totals 16 residues. Here the CDR3 reads CASSPQGARVNQPQHF. The CDR3 nucleotides read TGTGCCAGCAGTCCACAGGGGGCGCGTGTCAATCAGCCCCAGCATTTT.

The genes are TRBV7-6 and TRBJ1-5; 7 bases are shared with TRBD1. Germline assignment: CDR1 SGHVS and CDR2 FNYEAQ. This CDR3 has 15 residues. V trimming: 5 bases; J trimming: 3 bases; junction bases outside the gene matches: 7. CDR3 protein: CASSRRQGPNQPQHF. For the CDR3, the DNA is TGTGCCAGCAGCCGTCGACAGGGTCCCAATCAGCCCCAGCATTTT.

This clonotype occurred many times. This rearrangement joins TRBV5-5 to TRBJ2-1; 12 positions agree with TRBD1. Germline V gene lookup returns CDR1 SGHKS and CDR2 YYEKEE (reference sequence). With 3 bases clipped from V and 5 bases from J, the junction kept 18 bases outside the gene matches. The CDR3 totals 20 residues. The CDR3 loop is CASSSLRGTGGKLRNNEQFF. DNA of the CDR3: TGTGCCAGCAGCTCCCTGAGGGGGACAGGGGGCAAATTAAGGAACAATGAGCAGTTCTTC.

This clonotype was observed a few times. The chain has TRBV13 and TRBJ2-5; tentatively, D is TRBD1 or TRBD2 (6 bases each). The J call may be mistaken, given a closer DNA end match to TRBJ2-7. The CDR3 consists of 15 residues. Germline CDR1 is PRHDT and CDR2 is FYEKMQ (reference sequence). The CDR3 DNA is TGTGCCAGCAGCTTAAACCGGGGGCGGTGGCGCGAGCAGTACTTC. Translated: CASSLNRGRWREQYF.